The 20 T cell receptor beta chains listed next were all sequenced from one sample in a study of blood T cell repertoires in COVID-19. Sequencing used immunoSEQ multiplex PCR; TCRdb keeps in-frame clones, though not all of them. The table records 250,000 to 350,000 clones, about 90% of them present only once. Sequencing used PBMCs or T cells enriched from blood (not recorded which). The receptor source for this set is a woman aged 18-29 years with acute COVID-19.

The chain combines TRBV6-5 with TRBJ1-2, with 7 nucleotides matching TRBD1. The ends lost 4 bases at V and 5 bases at J; junction bases unmatched: 10. CDR3 length equals 15 residues. The germline V gene has CDR1 MNHEY and CDR2 SVGAGI. The CDR3, as DNA: TGTGCCAGCAGTTTGCGACAGGGAGCAGGGTATGGCTACACCTTC. Protein product: CASSLRQGAGYGYTF.

The chain uses TRBV7-6 and TRBJ2-7; 7 bases line up with TRBD1. After removal of 4 bases from V and 2 bases from J, the junction contained 8 bases not matched to a gene. The CDR3 consists of 15 residues. Germline V gives CDR1 SGHVS, CDR2 FNYEAQ. The CDR3 bases are TGTGCCAGCAGCTACCGCCTTGGGACAGCCTACGAGCAGTACTTC. Amino acids: CASSYRLGTAYEQYF.

The chain is built from TRBV28 and TRBJ1-4; the match to TRBD1 covers 9 bases. The J segment lost 5 bases and the V segment lost 5 bases, leaving 6 bases of the junction unmatched. The CDR3 has 15 residues. The germline V gene encodes CDR1 MDHEN and CDR2 SYDVKM. CDR3 amino acids: CASSQIGTGNEKLFF. DNA for the CDR3: TGTGCCAGCAGTCAAATCGGGACAGGGAATGAAAAACTGTTTTTT.

The chain uses TRBV3-1 (or the pseudogene TRBV3-2) and TRBJ2-7, with D possibly being TRBD1 (5 bases). The V end lost 1 base, the J end lost 1 base, and 8 bases lay between the germline ends. The CDR3 contains 14 residues. Per germline, CDR1 LGHDT and CDR2 YNNKEL (reference sequence). The CDR3 sequence: CASSQARVSYEQYF. In nucleotides, the CDR3 is TGTGCCAGCAGCCAAGCCAGGGTTTCCTACGAGCAGTACTTC.

This chain links TRBV4-3 with TRBJ2-1; 7 bases are a match to TRBD2. Germline V CDR1 and CDR2: LGHNA, YSLEER. Trimming at V came to 4 bases and at J to 5 bases, leaving 8 bases not matched to a gene. CDR3 length: 15 amino acids. The DNA for the CDR3 is TGCGCCAGCAGCCGTATTCTAGCGGCCGACAATGAGCAGTTCTTC. This gives the protein CASSRILAADNEQFF.

The chain has TRBV18 and TRBJ2-2; D is unclear. Germline lookup yields CDR1 KGHSH and CDR2 LQKENI. The CDR3 length is 21 residues. V was clipped by 0 bases and J by 4 bases, with 27 bases between them. The CDR3 DNA follows: TGTGCCAGCTCACCACCCTCTCCATACACAGTCGGATTTGATGGCACCGGGGAGCTGTTTTTT. Translated, it gives CASSPPSPYTVGFDGTGELFF.

V and J are TRBV7-9 and TRBJ2-1, with a tentative D call TRBD1 (6 bases). Per the germline V gene, CDR1 is SEHNR and CDR2 is FQNEAQ (reference sequence). Trimming left V 5 bases short and J 0 bases short, with 11 bases between. This CDR3 has 15 residues. The CDR3 loop is CASSKEGGSYNEQFF. The CDR3 nucleotides are TGTGCCAGCAGCAAGGAAGGGGGCTCCTACAATGAGCAGTTCTTC. The full variable domain, in which reference TRBV7-9 and TRBJ2-1 provide the parts outside the CDR3, is DTGVSQNPRHKITKRGQNVTFRCDPISEHNRLYWYRQTLGQGPEFLTYFQNEAQLEKSRLLSDRFSAERPKGSFSTLEIQRTEQGDSAMYLCASSKEGGSYNEQFFGPGTRLTVL.

The J gene is TRBJ1-5, the V gene TRBV30; 7 bases fit TRBD1. J gave up 5 bases and V 1 base, and 11 bases lay outside the gene matches. CDR1 and CDR2 from the germline V gene are GTSNPN and SVGIG (reference sequence). This CDR3 comprises 16 residues. The CDR3 loop is CAWSANARGTDQPQHF. CDR3 nucleotides: TGTGCCTGGAGTGCCAACGCCAGGGGGACGGATCAGCCCCAGCATTTT.

The genes are TRBV29-1 and TRBJ2-1, with 11 bases identical to TRBD1. The CDR3 extends over 14 amino acids. Germline CDR1 and CDR2: SQVTM and ANQGSEA. With V trimmed by 3 bases and J by 12 bases, 10 bases remained unmatched. CDR3 in DNA: TGCAGCGTTGAGGACAGGGGGCATTCTGAGGGGCAGTTCTTC. The encoded protein is CSVEDRGHSEGQFF.

The chain combines TRBV5-5 with TRBJ2-7, with unresolved D. The CDR3 runs 14 residues. V was clipped by 0 bases and J by 3 bases, with 10 bases between them. CDR1 and CDR2 from the germline V gene are SGHKS and YYEKEE (reference sequence). The DNA of the CDR3 is TGTGCCAGCAGCTTGGTTCCGGTTAGCTACGAGCAGTACTTC. This translates into CASSLVPVSYEQYF.

The chain combines TRBV6-1 with TRBJ2-3; D gene uncertain. The V gene lost 0 bases and the J gene lost 2 bases, with 9 bases spanning the gap. The V gene's germline CDR1 is MNHNS and CDR2 SASEGT. This CDR3 region has 15 residues. The CDR3 DNA sequence: TGTGCCAGCAGTGAAGCGGGCCCTTACACAGATACGCAGTATTTT. Translated: CASSEAGPYTDTQYF.

The V and J genes are TRBV5-5 and TRBJ2-7; TRBD1 is a possible D gene (6 bases). The CDR3 consists of 17 residues. Trimming shortened V by 1 base and J by 9 bases, and 26 bases separated the two germline ends. CDR1 is SGHKS and CDR2 is YYEKEE in the germline V gene (reference sequence). The DNA for the CDR3 is TGTGCCAGCAGCTTGTCTCAACAGGGAGCCGAGTCTACGATGCAGTACTTC. Residues: CASSLSQQGAESTMQYF.

The count of this clone is one. The genes are TRBV7-9 and TRBJ2-5; 8 bases are shared with TRBD2. Losses at the gene ends were 1 base for V and 9 bases for J; bases not matched to a gene: 13. The CDR3 length is 16 residues. Germline V lookup: CDR1 SEHNR, CDR2 FQNEAQ (reference sequence). The CDR3 DNA is TGTGCCAGCAGCTTAGGCCTTAGCGGGGTGGTACGGGCCCAGTACTTC. It is translated as CASSLGLSGVVRAQYF.

The chain carries TRBV5-1 and TRBJ2-1; 7 bases fit TRBD1. Germline CDR1 and CDR2: SGHRS and YFSETQ. V dropped 4 bases and J dropped 4; count of bases not matched to a gene: 8. This CDR3 contains 15 residues. The CDR3 loop reads CASSQDRAAYNEQFF. CDR3 sequence (DNA): TGCGCCAGCAGCCAAGACAGGGCAGCGTACAATGAGCAGTTCTTC.

The chain couples TRBV28 to TRBJ2-1, with 14 nucleotides matching TRBD2. The junction had 20 bases not matched to a gene; V was cut back by 3 bases and J by 4 bases. The germline V gene has CDR1 MDHEN and CDR2 SYDVKM. CDR3 length equals 22 residues. The CDR3 here is CASSLGPTRGPGTSGRYNEQFF. The CDR3, as DNA: TGTGCCAGCAGTTTGGGTCCAACTAGAGGACCCGGGACTAGCGGGAGATACAATGAGCAGTTCTTC.

The chain links TRBV6-1 to TRBJ2-5, with D perhaps TRBD2 (7 bases). The CDR3 spans 22 residues. Germline-derived CDR1 and CDR2 are MNHNS and SASEGT. The germline V and J ends were trimmed by 1 base and 2 bases, with 32 bases remaining between them. DNA of the CDR3: TGTGCCAGCAGTGAAGAAGAGGGGGGGGAGGGACATACCCTCTCAATACAAGAGACCCAGTACTTC. It encodes CASSEEEGGEGHTLSIQETQYF.

The chain combines TRBV5-1 with TRBJ2-3, with 10 bases fitting TRBD1. The CDR3 runs 15 residues. CDR1 is SGHRS, CDR2 YFSETQ, per germline. The J segment lost 4 bases and the V segment lost 5 bases, leaving 7 bases of the junction unmatched. The CDR3 DNA is TGCGCCAGCAGGTTCAGGACAGGGGGAGCAGATACGCAGTATTTT. Translating it yields CASRFRTGGADTQYF.

The V call is TRBV9, the J call TRBJ2-3; 8 bases agree with TRBD2. With V trimmed by 4 bases and J by 2 bases, 6 bases remained unmatched. The CDR3 runs to 15 residues. The germline gives CDR1 SGDLS, CDR2 YYNGEE. CDR3 amino acids: CASSSKAGVTDTQYF. In DNA form, the CDR3 reads TGTGCCAGCAGCTCCAAAGCGGGAGTCACAGATACGCAGTATTTT.

This clone has only one observation. V usage is TRBV24-1 and J usage is TRBJ2-1, with 8 bases aligning to TRBD2. V dropped 3 bases and J dropped 1; count of bases not matched to a gene: 7. CDR1 is KGHDR, CDR2 SFDVKD, per germline. This CDR3 is built from 17 residues. CDR3 in DNA: TGTGCCACCAGTGATAGCGGGGGAGAATGGTCCTACAATGAGCAGTTCTTC. This gives the protein CATSDSGGEWSYNEQFF.

J is TRBJ2-1 and V is TRBV9; 7 bases are shared with TRBD1. Germline V gene sequence: CDR1 SGDLS, CDR2 YYNGEE. This CDR3 has 14 amino acids. V shed 5 bases, J shed 6 bases, and the junction held 8 bases outside the gene matches. CDR3 residues: CASSARQGSNEQFF. The CDR3 DNA is TGTGCCAGCAGTGCGCGACAGGGAAGCAATGAGCAGTTCTTC.